The 14 T cell receptor beta chains reported below all come from one sample, sequenced in a study of vaccination effects on CD4 cells after COVID-19. Under the ViraFEST assay, PBMC were stimulated with viral peptide pools so that antigen-specific CD4+ T cells expanded. Sequencing was performed afterwards. Isolating CD4+ T cells followed about 10 days of culture. It was between March and December 2020 that the person had a SARS-CoV-2 infection confirmed by PCR. No antigen has been identified for these receptors. Sequencing was performed with immunoSEQ multiplex PCR; in TCRdb, only in-frame clones are kept and a portion is missing. This table has around 30,000 clones, 77% appearing once. Sequences were derived from CD4+ T cells from PBMCs cultured with HCoV-NL63 spike peptides, sampled before COVID-19 vaccination. These receptors came from a human donor who had a prior SARS-CoV-2 infection.

In this sample, this clone turned up a few times. This sequence joins TRBV5-1 and TRBJ2-2; D remains ambiguous. CDR1 SGHRS and CDR2 YFSETQ come from the germline V gene. V lost 1 base and J lost 7, with 8 bases in between. The CDR3 is made up of 13 amino acids. CDR3: CASSLFFGGELFF. The DNA for the CDR3 is TGCGCCAGCAGCTTGTTCTTTGGCGGGGAGCTGTTTTTT. The variable domain in full, completed from reference TRBV5-1 and TRBJ2-2, reads KAGVTQTPRYLIKTRGQQVTLSCSPISGHRSVSWYQQTPGQGLQFLFEYFSETQRNKGNFPGRFSGRQFSNSRSEMNVSTLELGDSALYLCASSLFFGGELFFGEGSRLTVL.

This chain joins TRBV19 and TRBJ2-2; possibly TRBD1 for D (5 bases). CDR3 length: 15 amino acids. The V gene's germline CDR1 is LNHDA and CDR2 SQIVND (reference sequence). Trimming took off 3 bases at V and 4 bases at J, with 12 bases between the two ends. The CDR3, as DNA: TGTGCCAGTAGTATTCGGCAGGGCGGCACCGGGGAGCTGTTTTTT. Translating it yields CASSIRQGGTGELFF.

The chain links TRBV11-3 to TRBJ2-1, with D maybe TRBD2 (5 bases). CDR1 is SGHNT, CDR2 YENEEA, per germline. The CDR3 totals 13 residues. The germline V and J ends were trimmed by 3 bases and 9 bases, with 12 bases remaining between them. DNA of the CDR3: TGTGCCAGCAGCTTCCGCGGCCGGGGTGAGCAGTTCTTC. Protein sequence: CASSFRGRGEQFF.

The rearrangement joins TRBV27 to TRBJ1-2; 11 bases are a match to TRBD1. This CDR3 is built from 15 residues. Germline trimming cut 6 bases from V and 8 bases from J; bases unmatched to any gene: 11. Per germline, CDR1 MNHEY and CDR2 SMNVEV (reference sequence). CDR3 region: CASRAWTGGSKGYTF. The CDR3 DNA reads as TGTGCCAGCAGAGCCTGGACAGGGGGCTCGAAAGGCTACACCTTC.

This chain connects TRBV5-4 to TRBJ2-7; possibly TRBD1 for D (7 bases). The CDR3 sequence is 18 residues long. Germline CDR1 SGHNT, CDR2 YYREEE (reference sequence). The V gene lost 0 bases and the J gene lost 4 bases, with 23 bases spanning the gap. The CDR3 region is CASSLGQGGEGVTYEQYF. The CDR3 DNA is TGTGCCAGCAGCTTGGGTCAGGGGGGCGAAGGCGTAACGTACGAGCAGTACTTC.

There are a few counts of this clone. The chain is built from TRBV7-9 and TRBJ1-2; D unclear. Trimming removed 2 bases from V and 4 bases from J, with 8 bases in between. Germline CDR1 and CDR2: SEHNR and FQNEAQ (reference sequence). This CDR3 is built from 13 residues. CDR3 protein: CASSLQDLYGYTF. Written as DNA, the CDR3 is TGTGCCAGCAGCTTACAAGACCTCTATGGCTACACCTTC.

V and J are TRBV7-2 and TRBJ1-2; the D is unclear. V lost 5 bases and J lost 4, with 20 bases in between. CDR1 is SGHTA, CDR2 FQGNSA, per germline. The CDR3 runs to 16 residues. The CDR3 region is CASSPAVHRLGYGYTF. The CDR3 region has the DNA TGTGCCAGCAGCCCGGCAGTACATCGGCTAGGCTATGGCTACACCTTC.

The J gene is TRBJ2-2, the V gene TRBV9; D not resolved. Germline CDR1 is SGDLS and CDR2 is YYNGEE. CDR3 length: 14 amino acids. Trimming took off 1 base at V and 6 bases at J, with 10 bases between the two ends. CDR3 DNA: TGTGCCAGCAGCGTAAGGCCTACGGCCGGGGAGCTGTTTTTT. Translating gives CASSVRPTAGELFF.

This clone has just a few counts. The rearrangement links TRBV11-3 to TRBJ2-7; tentatively, D is TRBD1 (6 bases). V was trimmed by 3 bases and J by 1 base, leaving 10 bases between them. The germline gives CDR1 SGHNT, CDR2 YENEEA. CDR3 length: 14 amino acids. Here the CDR3 DNA reads TGTGCCAGCAGCTTCAGACAGGCGTCCTACGAGCAGTACTTC. It yields the protein CASSFRQASYEQYF.

The chain joins TRBV7-2 to TRBJ2-1, with 10 positions matching TRBD2. Germline CDR1 is SGHTA and CDR2 is FQGNSA. V dropped 3 bases and J dropped 8; count of bases not matched to a gene: 19. The length of the CDR3 is 19 residues. The CDR3 loop reads CASSFDEGSGGADSDEQFF. As DNA, the CDR3 is TGTGCCAGCAGCTTCGACGAGGGCAGCGGGGGGGCAGATAGCGATGAGCAGTTCTTC.

This clone was seen once. The junction and the germline gene differ at one end; a read error may be behind it. CDR3 amino acids: CASNLGTAGGSPLHF. The DNA of the CDR3 is TGTGCCAGCAACTTGGGGACAGCCGGGGGTTCACCCCTCCACTTT. The chain combines TRBV5-5 with TRBJ1-6; 7 bases are shared with TRBD1. This CDR3 has 15 residues. CDR1 SGHKS and CDR2 YYEKEE come from the germline V gene (reference sequence). Filled out from reference TRBV5-5 and TRBJ1-6, the complete variable domain reads DAGVTQSPTHLIKTRGQQVTLRCSPISGHKSVSWYQQVLGQGPQFIFQYYEKEERGRGNFPDRFSARQFPNYSSELNVNALLLGDSALYLCASNLGTAGGSPLHFGNGTRLTVT.

In its sample, this clone was seen a few times. This chain joins TRBV4-3 and TRBJ1-1, with D hard to call. Trimming stripped 0 bases from V and 2 bases from J, with 16 bases between. Per the germline V gene, CDR1 is LGHNA and CDR2 is YSLEER. The CDR3 consists of 17 residues. As DNA, the CDR3 is TGCGCCAGCAGCCAAGATCTCGGTGGATTTTTAAACACTGAAGCTTTCTTT. Translating gives CASSQDLGGFLNTEAFF.

The sample holds a few counts of this clone. The chain couples TRBV3-1 (or the pseudogene TRBV3-2) to TRBJ1-2; 8 positions match TRBD1. The V gene end was trimmed by 1 base and the J gene end by 4 bases; junction bases not matched to a gene: 14. CDR1 and CDR2 (germline): LGHDT, YNNKEL (reference sequence). The CDR3 length is 18 residues. CDR3 coding DNA: TGTGCCAGCAGCCAAGTTGTTCCGTGGGCAGGGGGCTTCTATGGCTACACCTTC. The encoded protein is CASSQVVPWAGGFYGYTF.

This chain joins TRBV6-5 and TRBJ1-2, with TRBD1 as a possible D gene (6 bases). The CDR3 covers 14 residues. Germline V gene lookup returns CDR1 MNHEY and CDR2 SVGAGI. The V end lost 5 bases, the J end lost 4 bases, and 14 bases lay between the germline ends. The CDR3 DNA reads as TGTGCCAGCAGTACGGGGGGGCTCCCCTATGGCTACACCTTC. Translated, it gives CASSTGGLPYGYTF.